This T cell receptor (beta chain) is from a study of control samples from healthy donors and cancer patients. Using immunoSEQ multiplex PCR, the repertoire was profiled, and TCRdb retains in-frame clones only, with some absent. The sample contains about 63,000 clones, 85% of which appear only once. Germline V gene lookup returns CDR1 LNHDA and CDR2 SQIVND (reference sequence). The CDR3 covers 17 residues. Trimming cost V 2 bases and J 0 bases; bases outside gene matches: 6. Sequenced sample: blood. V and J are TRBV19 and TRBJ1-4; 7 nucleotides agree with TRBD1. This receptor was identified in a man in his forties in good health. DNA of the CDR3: TGTGCCAGTAGTATAAAAGGACAGGTAGCAACTAATGAAAAACTGTTTTTT. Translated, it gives CASSIKGQVATNEKLFF.